Described below is a single T cell receptor beta chain sequence and its context. Its antigen is not known. The data stem from a study of T cell repertoires in cytomegalovirus infection. TCRdb processed the reads anew with MiXCR; each CDR3 protein has one entry. This table holds about 500,000 distinct CDR3 sequences, roughly 34% found once. The sequencing used cultured PBMCs, collected from culture after CMV antigen stimulation. The clonotype originates from a human donor in good health (CMV status not recorded). Some clones in this sample may be carry-over from other donors' samples.

CDR3 sequence (DNA): TGTGCCAGCAGCCTGGGACAGGGACGTATCTTTGGCTACACCTTC. This gives the protein CASSLGQGRIFGYTF. The V and J genes are TRBV11-3 and TRBJ1-2, with 9 bases fitting TRBD1. In germline, CDR1 is SGHNT, CDR2 YENEEA. This CDR3 comprises 15 residues. V shed 5 bases and J 7 bases; nucleotides not matched to a gene: 11.